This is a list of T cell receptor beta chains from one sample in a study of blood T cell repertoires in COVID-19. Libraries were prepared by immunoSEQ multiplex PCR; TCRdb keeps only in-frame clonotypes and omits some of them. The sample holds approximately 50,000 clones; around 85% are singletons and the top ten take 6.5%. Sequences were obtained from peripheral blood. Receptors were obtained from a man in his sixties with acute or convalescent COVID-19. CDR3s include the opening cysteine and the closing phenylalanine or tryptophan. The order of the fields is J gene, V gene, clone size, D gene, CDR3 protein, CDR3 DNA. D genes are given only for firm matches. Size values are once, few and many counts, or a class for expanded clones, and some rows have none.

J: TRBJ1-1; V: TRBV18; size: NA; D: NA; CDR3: CASSADKNTEAFF; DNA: TGTGCCAGCTCAGCGGACAAGAACACTGAAGCTTTCTTT
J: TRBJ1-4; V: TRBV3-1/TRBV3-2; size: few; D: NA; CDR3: CASSQEGRVGEKLFF; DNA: TGTGCCAGCAGCCAAGAAGGCAGGGTAGGGGAAAAACTGTTTTTT
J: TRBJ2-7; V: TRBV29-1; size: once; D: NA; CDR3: CSVGVSPSSYEQYF; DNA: TGCAGCGTTGGAGTTTCTCCGAGCTCCTACGAGCAGTACTTC
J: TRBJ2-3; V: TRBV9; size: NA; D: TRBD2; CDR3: CASSVRREGTDTQYF; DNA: TGTGCCAGCAGCGTACGGCGGGAGGGCACAGATACGCAGTATTTT
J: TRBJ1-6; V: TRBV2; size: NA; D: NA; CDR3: CASRILRNNSPLHF; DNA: TGTGCCAGCAGAATACTAAGGAATAATTCACCCCTCCACTTT
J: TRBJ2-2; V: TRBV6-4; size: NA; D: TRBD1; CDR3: CASSDPDRPASDTGELFF; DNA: TGTGCCAGCAGTGACCCGGACAGGCCCGCGTCCGACACCGGGGAGCTGTTTTTT
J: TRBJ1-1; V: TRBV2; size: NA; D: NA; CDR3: CASTVNTEAFF; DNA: TGTGCCAGCACTGTGAACACTGAAGCTTTCTTT
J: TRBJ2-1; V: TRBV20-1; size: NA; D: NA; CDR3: CSANDGLTDNEQFF; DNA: TGCAGTGCTAATGACGGTCTCACCGACAATGAGCAGTTCTTC
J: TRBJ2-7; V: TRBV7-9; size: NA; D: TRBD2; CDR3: CASSSTWTSGIKAYEQYF; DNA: TGTGCCAGCAGCTCAACCTGGACTAGCGGCATAAAGGCCTACGAGCAGTACTTC
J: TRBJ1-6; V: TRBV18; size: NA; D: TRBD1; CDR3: CASSRQGDNSPLHF; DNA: TGTGCCAGCTCAAGACAGGGGGACAATTCACCCCTCCACTTT
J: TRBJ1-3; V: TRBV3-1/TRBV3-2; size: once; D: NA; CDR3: CASSHRTQGVSGNTIYF; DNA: TGTGCCAGCAGCCATAGAACCCAAGGGGTCTCTGGAAACACCATATATTTT
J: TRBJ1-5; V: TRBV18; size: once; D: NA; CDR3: CASSPGSPRGNQPQHF; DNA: TGTGCCAGCTCACCAGGGTCCCCACGGGGCAATCAGCCCCAGCATTTT
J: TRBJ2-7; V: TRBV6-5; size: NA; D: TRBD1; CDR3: CASSSPRDRGTYEQYF; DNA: TGTGCCAGCAGTTCCCCGAGGGACAGGGGGACCTACGAGCAGTACTTC
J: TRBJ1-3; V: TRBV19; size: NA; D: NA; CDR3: CASSMAGRNTIYF; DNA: TGTGCCAGTAGTATGGCGGGCCGAAACACCATATATTTT
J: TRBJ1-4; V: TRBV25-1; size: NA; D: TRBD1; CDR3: CASSEYQAGGSEKLFF; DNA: TGTGCCAGCAGTGAATACCAGGCAGGGGGCTCTGAAAAACTGTTTTTT
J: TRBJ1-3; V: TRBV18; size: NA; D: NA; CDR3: CASSPIQAASGNTIYF; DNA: TGTGCCAGCTCACCCATTCAGGCCGCCTCTGGAAACACCATATATTTT
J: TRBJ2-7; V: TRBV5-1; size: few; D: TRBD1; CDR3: CASSLRTGHYEQYF; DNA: TGCGCCAGCAGCTTGAGGACAGGCCACTACGAGCAGTACTTC
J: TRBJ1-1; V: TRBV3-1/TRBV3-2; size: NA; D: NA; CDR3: CASSQGGNTEAFF; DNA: TGTGCCAGCAGCCAGGGAGGGAACACTGAAGCTTTCTTT
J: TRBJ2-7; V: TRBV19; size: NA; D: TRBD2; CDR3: CASAAGDLYEQYF; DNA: TGTGCCAGTGCAGCGGGGGATCTCTACGAGCAGTACTTC
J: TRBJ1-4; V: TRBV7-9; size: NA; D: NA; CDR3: CASSLGLTGTTNEKLFF; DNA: TGTGCCAGCAGCTTAGGACTAACCGGGACAACTAATGAAAAACTGTTTTTT
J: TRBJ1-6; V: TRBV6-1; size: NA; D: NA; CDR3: CASSEGVGNSPLHF; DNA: TGTGCCAGCAGTGAGGGAGTTGGGAATTCACCCCTCCACTTT
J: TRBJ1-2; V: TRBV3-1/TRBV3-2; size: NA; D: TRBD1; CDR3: CASSPNLQGRTNYGYTF; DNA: TGTGCCAGCAGCCCGAACCTACAGGGGAGGACTAACTATGGCTACACCTTC
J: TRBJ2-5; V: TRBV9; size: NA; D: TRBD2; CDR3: CASSAGPGLAGGRQETQYF; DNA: TGTGCCAGCAGCGCCGGTCCGGGACTAGCGGGAGGGCGACAAGAGACCCAGTACTTC
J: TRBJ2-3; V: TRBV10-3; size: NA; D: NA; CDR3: CAIRWDTDTQYF; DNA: TGTGCCATCAGGTGGGACACCGATACGCAGTATTTT
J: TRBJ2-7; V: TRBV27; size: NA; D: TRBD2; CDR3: CASSLGGRVSYEQYF; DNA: TGTGCCAGCAGTTTGGGCGGGAGGGTTTCCTACGAGCAGTACTTC
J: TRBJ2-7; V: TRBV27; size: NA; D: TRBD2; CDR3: CASSFGWTSGIVSYEQYF; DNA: TGTGCCAGCAGTTTTGGTTGGACTAGCGGTATCGTTTCCTACGAGCAGTACTTC
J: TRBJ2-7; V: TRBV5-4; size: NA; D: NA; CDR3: CASRKGTQSSYEQYF; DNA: TGTGCCAGCAGAAAAGGGACTCAAAGCTCCTACGAGCAGTACTTC
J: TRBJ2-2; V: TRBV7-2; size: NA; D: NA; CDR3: CASSLRAEELFF; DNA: TGTGCCAGCAGCTTGAGGGCCGAGGAGCTGTTTTTT
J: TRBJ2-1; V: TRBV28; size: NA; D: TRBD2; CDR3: CASSSRLAGGSKNEQFF; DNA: TGTGCCAGCAGTTCCAGACTAGCGGGAGGAAGTAAGAATGAGCAGTTCTTC
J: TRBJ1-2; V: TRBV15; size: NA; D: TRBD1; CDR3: CATSGQVDYGYTF; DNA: TGTGCCACCAGTGGACAGGTCGACTATGGCTACACCTTC
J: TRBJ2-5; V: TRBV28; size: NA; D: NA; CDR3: CASSSGSQETQYF; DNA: TGTGCCAGCAGCTCAGGGTCCCAAGAGACCCAGTACTTC
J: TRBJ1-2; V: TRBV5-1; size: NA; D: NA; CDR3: CASSREGWMDGYTF; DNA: TGCGCCAGCAGCCGGGAGGGATGGATGGATGGCTACACCTTC
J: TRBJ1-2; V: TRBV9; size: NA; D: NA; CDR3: CASSVDRNYGYTF; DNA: TGTGCCAGCAGCGTTGACAGGAACTATGGCTACACCTTC
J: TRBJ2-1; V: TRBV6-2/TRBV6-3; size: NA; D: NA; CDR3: CASSPLNEQFF; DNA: TGTGCCAGCAGTCCCCTCAATGAGCAGTTCTTC
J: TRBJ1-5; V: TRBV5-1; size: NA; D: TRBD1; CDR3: CASSLATGANQPQHF; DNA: TGCGCCAGCAGCTTGGCTACAGGGGCCAATCAGCCCCAGCATTTT
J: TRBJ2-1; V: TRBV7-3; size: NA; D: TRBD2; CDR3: CAREGLAGPPRGEQFF; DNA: TGTGCCAGGGAGGGACTAGCGGGACCGCCCCGGGGTGAGCAGTTCTTC
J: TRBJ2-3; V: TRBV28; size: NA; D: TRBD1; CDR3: CASSWTGGVLGTDTQYF; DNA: TGTGCCAGCAGTTGGACAGGGGGCGTCTTGGGCACAGATACGCAGTATTTT
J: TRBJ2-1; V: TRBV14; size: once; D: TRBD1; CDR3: CASSPPSYRDRGYNEQFF; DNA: TGTGCCAGCAGCCCCCCTTCTTACCGGGACAGAGGCTACAATGAGCAGTTCTTC
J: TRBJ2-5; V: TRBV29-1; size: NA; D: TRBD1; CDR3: CSVEGDRGKTQYF; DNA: TGCAGCGTTGAGGGGGACAGGGGGAAGACCCAGTACTTC
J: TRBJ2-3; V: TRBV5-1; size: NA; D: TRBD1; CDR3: CASILGTGGPDTQYF; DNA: TGCGCCAGCATCCTGGGGACAGGGGGGCCAGATACGCAGTATTTT
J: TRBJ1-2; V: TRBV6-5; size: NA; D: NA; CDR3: CVSHLARAYGYTF; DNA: TGTGTCAGCCACCTCGCCAGGGCCTATGGCTACACCTTC
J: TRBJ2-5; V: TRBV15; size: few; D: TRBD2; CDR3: CATSTGTSGLWETQYF; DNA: TGTGCCACCAGTACCGGGACTAGCGGACTTTGGGAGACCCAGTACTTC
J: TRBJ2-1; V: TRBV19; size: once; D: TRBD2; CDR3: CASSVREGSYNEQFF; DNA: TGTGCCAGTAGTGTGCGGGAGGGCTCCTACAATGAGCAGTTCTTC
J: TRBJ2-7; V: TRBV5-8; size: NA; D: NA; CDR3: CASSSRGRSYEQYF; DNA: TGTGCCAGCAGCTCCAGGGGCCGCTCCTACGAGCAGTACTTC
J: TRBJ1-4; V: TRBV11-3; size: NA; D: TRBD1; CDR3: CASSPGQGTTTNEKLFF; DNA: TGTGCCAGCAGCCCAGGACAGGGGACGACAACTAATGAAAAACTGTTTTTT